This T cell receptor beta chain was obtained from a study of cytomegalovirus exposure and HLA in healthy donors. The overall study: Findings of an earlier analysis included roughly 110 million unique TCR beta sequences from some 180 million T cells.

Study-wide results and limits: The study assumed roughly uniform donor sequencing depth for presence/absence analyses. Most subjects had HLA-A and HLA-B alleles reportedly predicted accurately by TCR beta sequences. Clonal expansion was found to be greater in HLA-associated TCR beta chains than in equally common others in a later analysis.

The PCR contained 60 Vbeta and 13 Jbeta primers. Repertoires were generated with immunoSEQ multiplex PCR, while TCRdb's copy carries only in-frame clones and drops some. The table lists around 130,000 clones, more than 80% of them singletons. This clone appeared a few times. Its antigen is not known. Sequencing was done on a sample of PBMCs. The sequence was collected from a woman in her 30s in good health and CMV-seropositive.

The CDR3 nucleotides read TGTGCCAGCAGCTTAGAATCCAGGAACACTGAAGCTTTCTTT. This gives the protein CASSLESRNTEAFF. The chain is built from TRBV11-2 and TRBJ1-1; D is ambiguous. Trimming pared 0 bases from V and 1 base from J, leaving 6 bases between. Looked up from germline, CDR1 is SGHAT and CDR2 is FQNNGV. There are 14 residues in the CDR3. The whole variable domain, remainder taken from reference TRBV11-2 and TRBJ1-1, is EAGVAQSPRYKIIEKRQSVAFWCNPISGHATLYWYQQILGQGPKLLIQFQNNGVVDDSQLPKDRFSAERLKGVDSTLKIQPAKLEDSAVYLCASSLESRNTEAFFGQGTRLTVV.